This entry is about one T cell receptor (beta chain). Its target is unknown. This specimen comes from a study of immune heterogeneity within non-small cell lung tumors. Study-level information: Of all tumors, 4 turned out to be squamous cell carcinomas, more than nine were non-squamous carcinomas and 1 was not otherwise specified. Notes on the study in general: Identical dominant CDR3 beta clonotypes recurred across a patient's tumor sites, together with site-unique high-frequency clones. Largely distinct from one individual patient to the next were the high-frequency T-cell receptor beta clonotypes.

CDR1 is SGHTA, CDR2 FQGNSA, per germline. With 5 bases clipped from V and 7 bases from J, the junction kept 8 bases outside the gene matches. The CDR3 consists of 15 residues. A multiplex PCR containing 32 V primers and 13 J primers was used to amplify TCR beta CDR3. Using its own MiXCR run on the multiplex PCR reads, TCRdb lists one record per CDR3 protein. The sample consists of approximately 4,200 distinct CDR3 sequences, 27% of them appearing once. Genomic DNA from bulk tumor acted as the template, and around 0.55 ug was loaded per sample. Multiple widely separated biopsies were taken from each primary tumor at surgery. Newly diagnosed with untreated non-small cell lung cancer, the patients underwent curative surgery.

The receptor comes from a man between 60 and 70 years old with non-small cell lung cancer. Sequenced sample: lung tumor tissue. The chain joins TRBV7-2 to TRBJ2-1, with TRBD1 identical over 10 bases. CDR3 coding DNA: TGTGCCAGCAGCCTCGGGGGACAGGGGTTTAATGAGCAGTTCTTC. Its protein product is CASSLGGQGFNEQFF.